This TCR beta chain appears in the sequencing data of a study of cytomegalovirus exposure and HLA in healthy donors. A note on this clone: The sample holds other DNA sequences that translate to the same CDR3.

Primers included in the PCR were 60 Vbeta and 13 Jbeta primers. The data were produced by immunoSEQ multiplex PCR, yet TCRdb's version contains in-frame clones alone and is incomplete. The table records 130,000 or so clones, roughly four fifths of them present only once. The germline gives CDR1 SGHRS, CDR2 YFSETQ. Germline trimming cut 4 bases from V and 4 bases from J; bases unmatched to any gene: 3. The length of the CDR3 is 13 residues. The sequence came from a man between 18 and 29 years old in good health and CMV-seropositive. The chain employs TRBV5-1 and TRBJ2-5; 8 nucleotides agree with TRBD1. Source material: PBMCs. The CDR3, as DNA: TGCGCCAGCAGCCTAGACAGGGGAGAGACCCAGTACTTC. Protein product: CASSLDRGETQYF.